These 17 T cell receptor beta chains share one sample of origin, sequenced in a study of blood T cell repertoires in COVID-19. Sequencing used immunoSEQ multiplex PCR; TCRdb keeps in-frame clones, though not all of them. The table includes around 320,000 clones, roughly 86% detected once. The sequencing input was peripheral blood. These receptors were taken from a woman younger than 45 with COVID-19, enrolled during active disease.

The chain combines TRBV5-1 with TRBJ2-2; TRBD2 matches at 13 bases. Looked up from germline, CDR1 is SGHRS and CDR2 is YFSETQ. J gave up 5 bases and V 0 bases, and 4 bases lay outside the gene matches. The CDR3 is 17 residues long. The CDR3 DNA reads as TGCGCCAGCAGCTTGGGACTAGCGGGGGGAAAAACCGGGGAGCTGTTTTTT. Its translation is CASSLGLAGGKTGELFF.

The V call is TRBV5-1, the J call TRBJ2-1, with 10 bases lining up with TRBD2. This CDR3 is 17 amino acids long. V was clipped by 0 bases and J by 8 bases; unmatched bases: 11. Germline V gives CDR1 SGHRS, CDR2 YFSETQ. The CDR3 DNA is TGCGCCAGCAGCTTGGGGTGGAGCGGGGGGGCCGTAGATGAGCAGTTCTTC. The encoded protein is CASSLGWSGGAVDEQFF.

The genes are TRBV2 and TRBJ2-3; 9 positions agree with TRBD2. The CDR3 contains 17 residues. J was trimmed by 0 bases and V by 8 bases; bases with no gene match: 12. Germline loops: CDR1 SNHLY, CDR2 FYNNEI. The CDR3 DNA follows: TGTGCCAGCCAGTGGTTGAGCGGGGGGACTAGCACAGATACGCAGTATTTT. Encoded protein: CASQWLSGGTSTDTQYF.

This rearrangement joins TRBV7-9 to TRBJ2-3; perhaps TRBD2 as D (6 bases). Trimming took 1 base from V and 0 from J, leaving 8 bases between them. The CDR3 length is 15 residues. Germline V gives CDR1 SEHNR, CDR2 FQNEAQ (reference sequence). The CDR3 coding sequence is TGTGCCAGCAGCTTAGTTAGCGGTAGCACAGATACGCAGTATTTT. This codes for CASSLVSGSTDTQYF.

V gene TRBV18 combines with J gene TRBJ1-5, with D uncertain. Germline-derived CDR1 and CDR2 are KGHSH and LQKENI. V was trimmed by 4 bases and J by 7 bases, leaving 17 bases between them. The CDR3 has 15 amino acids. CDR3 residues: CASSLGVISGQPQHF. CDR3 DNA: TGTGCCAGCTCACTAGGCGTCATATCGGGGCAGCCCCAGCATTTT.

This clone has a single count. The J gene is TRBJ2-1, the V gene TRBV9; D unclear. The CDR3 totals 14 residues. Trimming stripped 0 bases from V and 5 bases from J, with 9 bases between. CDR1 is SGDLS, CDR2 YYNGEE, per germline. The CDR3 DNA is TGTGCCAGCAGCGTAGTCGGTATCCACAATGAGCAGTTCTTC. Its protein is CASSVVGIHNEQFF.

A single count supports this clone. The chain combines TRBV11-3 with TRBJ2-1; 10 nucleotides align to TRBD1. The CDR3 contains 15 residues. Per germline, CDR1 SGHNT and CDR2 YENEEA. The trim removed 5 bases at V and 5 bases at J, leaving 6 bases unmatched. The CDR3 DNA follows: TGTGCCAGCAGCACCCGGACAGGGGGAAACAATGAGCAGTTCTTC. Translating gives CASSTRTGGNNEQFF.

This sequence joins TRBV6-5 and TRBJ2-1; D perhaps matches TRBD1 (6 bases). Between the trimmed V and J ends, which lost 8 bases and 0 bases, there was a span of 8 bases. Germline values: CDR1 MNHEY, CDR2 SVGAGI. CDR3 size: 13 residues. CDR3 sequence (DNA): TGTGCCAGCGGGGGCCTCTCCTACAATGAGCAGTTCTTC. Translated: CASGGLSYNEQFF.

This chain connects TRBV5-1 to TRBJ2-2; D not certain. The CDR3 sequence is 14 residues long. Deletions cut 5 bases from V and 0 bases from J, with 8 bases between. Germline loops: CDR1 SGHRS, CDR2 YFSETQ. The DNA of the CDR3 is TGCGCCAGCAGTTCCTATACGAACACCGGGGAGCTGTTTTTT. Its protein is CASSSYTNTGELFF.

The chain couples TRBV14 to TRBJ1-4; D is possibly TRBD1 (6 bases). Germline CDR1 and CDR2: SGHDN and FVKESK. The CDR3 length is 16 residues. Trimming removed 3 bases from V and 6 bases from J, with 17 bases in between. The CDR3 is CASSQRNTGWHEKLFF. The CDR3 DNA is TGTGCCAGCAGCCAGAGGAATACAGGGTGGCATGAAAAACTGTTTTTT.

V gene TRBV29-1 combines with J gene TRBJ1-2; D not resolved. Germline CDR1 is SQVTM and CDR2 is ANQGSEA. The V end lost 5 bases, the J end lost 6 bases, and 10 bases lay between the germline ends. The CDR3 totals 11 residues. CDR3 sequence (DNA): TGCAGCGTTAGCGACCCACATGGCTACACCTTC. Translating it yields CSVSDPHGYTF.

This sequence joins TRBV5-1 and TRBJ2-5; 8 nucleotides line up with TRBD2. Germline trimming cut 7 bases from V and 3 bases from J; bases unmatched to any gene: 5. Germline CDR1 is SGHRS and CDR2 is YFSETQ. There are 13 residues in the CDR3. CDR3 sequence (DNA): TGCGCCAGCTCCGCGGGAGGTAAAGAGACCCAGTACTTC. This gives the protein CASSAGGKETQYF. Full variable domain (outside the CDR3, taken from reference TRBV5-1 and TRBJ2-5): KAGVTQTPRYLIKTRGQQVTLSCSPISGHRSVSWYQQTPGQGLQFLFEYFSETQRNKGNFPGRFSGRQFSNSRSEMNVSTLELGDSALYLCASSAGGKETQYFGPGTRLLVL.

The chain links TRBV20-1 to TRBJ2-1; D gene unclear. V dropped 3 bases and J dropped 0 bases, with 12 bases sitting between them. Germline V gives CDR1 DFQATT, CDR2 SNEGSKA (reference sequence). The CDR3 loop spans 15 amino acids. CDR3 sequence (DNA): TGCAGTGCTAGTTATCGGTACAGCTCCTACAATGAGCAGTTCTTC. Its protein product is CSASYRYSSYNEQFF.

This chain links TRBV5-1 with TRBJ2-7; TRBD1 matches at 8 bases. The trim removed 4 bases at V and 6 bases at J, leaving 6 bases unmatched. The CDR3 covers 13 residues. Per the germline V gene, CDR1 is SGHRS and CDR2 is YFSETQ. The CDR3 DNA is TGCGCCAGCAGCCCGACAGGGGATTCCGAGCAGTACTTC. Its translation is CASSPTGDSEQYF.

The V call is TRBV7-8, the J call TRBJ2-1, with 7 bases matching TRBD2. This CDR3 spans 14 amino acids. Unmatched junction bases numbered 7, after V lost 5 bases and J lost 6 bases. Per the germline V gene, CDR1 is SGHVS and CDR2 is FQNEAQ. The CDR3 DNA follows: TGTGCCAGCAGCCCGGGGACGGGGGGCAATGAGCAGTTCTTC. Translating it yields CASSPGTGGNEQFF.

This chain joins TRBV7-9 and TRBJ2-5; D remains ambiguous. CDR1 is SEHNR, CDR2 FQNEAQ, per germline (reference sequence). CDR3 size: 15 residues. V lost 4 bases and J 0 bases, leaving 12 bases between the germline ends. CDR3 protein: CASSYVKLNQETQYF. CDR3 sequence (DNA): TGTGCCAGCAGCTACGTAAAACTCAACCAAGAGACCCAGTACTTC.

This sequence joins TRBV7-9 and TRBJ2-1; 9 bases fit TRBD2. Germline CDR1 reads SEHNR; CDR2 reads FQNEAQ (reference sequence). The CDR3 totals 15 residues. V lost 0 bases to trimming and J lost 4 bases; unmatched junction nucleotides: 1. CDR3 region: CASSLAAGGYNEQFF. The CDR3 bases are TGTGCCAGCAGCTTAGCAGCGGGGGGTTACAATGAGCAGTTCTTC.